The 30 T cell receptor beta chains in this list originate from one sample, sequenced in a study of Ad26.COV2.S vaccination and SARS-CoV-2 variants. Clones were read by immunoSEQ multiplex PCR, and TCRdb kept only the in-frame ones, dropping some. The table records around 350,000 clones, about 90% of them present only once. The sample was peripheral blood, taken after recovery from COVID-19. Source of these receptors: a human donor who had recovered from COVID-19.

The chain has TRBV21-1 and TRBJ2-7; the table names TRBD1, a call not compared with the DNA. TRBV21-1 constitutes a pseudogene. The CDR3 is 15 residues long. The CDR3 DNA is TGTGCCAGCAGCCCCCCGGGACAGGGGAGCTACGAGCAGTACTTC. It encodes CASSPPGQGSYEQYF.

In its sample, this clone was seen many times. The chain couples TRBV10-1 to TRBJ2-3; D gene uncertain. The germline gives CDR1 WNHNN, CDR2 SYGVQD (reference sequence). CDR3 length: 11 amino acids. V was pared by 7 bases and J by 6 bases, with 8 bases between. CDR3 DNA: TGCGCCAGCAAATCTGGGGATACGCAGTATTTT. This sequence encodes CASKSGDTQYF.

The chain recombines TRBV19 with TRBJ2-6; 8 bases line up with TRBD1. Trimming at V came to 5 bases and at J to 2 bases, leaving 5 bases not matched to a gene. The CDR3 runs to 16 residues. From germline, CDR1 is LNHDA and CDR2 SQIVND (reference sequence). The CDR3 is CASSDRGRTGANVLTF. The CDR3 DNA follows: TGTGCCAGTAGTGACAGGGGAAGAACTGGGGCCAACGTCCTGACTTTC.

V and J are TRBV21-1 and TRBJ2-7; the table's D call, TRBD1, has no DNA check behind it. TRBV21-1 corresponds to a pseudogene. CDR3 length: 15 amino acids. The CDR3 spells CASSKLGTGKNEQYF. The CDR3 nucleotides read TGTGCCAGCAGCAAATTAGGAACAGGGAAAAACGAGCAGTACTTC.

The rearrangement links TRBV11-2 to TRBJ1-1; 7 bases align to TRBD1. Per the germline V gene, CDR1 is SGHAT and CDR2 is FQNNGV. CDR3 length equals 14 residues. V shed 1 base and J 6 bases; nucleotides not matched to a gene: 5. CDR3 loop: CASSLAHRGAEAFF. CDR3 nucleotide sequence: TGTGCCAGCAGCTTAGCCCACAGGGGCGCTGAAGCTTTCTTT.

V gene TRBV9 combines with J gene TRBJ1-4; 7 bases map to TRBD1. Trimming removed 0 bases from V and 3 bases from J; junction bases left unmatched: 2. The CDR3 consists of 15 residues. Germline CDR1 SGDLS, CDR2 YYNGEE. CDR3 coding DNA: TGTGCCAGCAGCGTAGCAGGGACAGCTAATGAAAAACTGTTTTTT. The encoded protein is CASSVAGTANEKLFF.

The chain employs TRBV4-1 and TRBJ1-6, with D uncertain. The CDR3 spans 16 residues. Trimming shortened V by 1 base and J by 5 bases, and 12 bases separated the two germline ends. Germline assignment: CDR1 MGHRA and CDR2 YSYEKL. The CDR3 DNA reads TGCGCCAGCAGCCAAGGGCTCGACTCACATAATTCACCCCTCCACTTT. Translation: CASSQGLDSHNSPLHF.

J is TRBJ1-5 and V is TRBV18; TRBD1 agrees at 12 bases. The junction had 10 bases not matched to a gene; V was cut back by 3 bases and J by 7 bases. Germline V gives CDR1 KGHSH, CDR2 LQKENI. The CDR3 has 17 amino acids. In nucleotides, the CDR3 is TGTGCCAGCTCACCCGGGACAGGGGGCGGTAGGTTCCAGCCCCAGCATTTT. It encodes CASSPGTGGGRFQPQHF.

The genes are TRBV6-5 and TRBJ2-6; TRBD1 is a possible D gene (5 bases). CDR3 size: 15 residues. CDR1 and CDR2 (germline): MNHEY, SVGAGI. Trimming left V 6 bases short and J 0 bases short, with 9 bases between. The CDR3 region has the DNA TGTGCCAGCAGAGGCCAGGGCTCTGGGGCCAACGTCCTGACTTTC. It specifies CASRGQGSGANVLTF.

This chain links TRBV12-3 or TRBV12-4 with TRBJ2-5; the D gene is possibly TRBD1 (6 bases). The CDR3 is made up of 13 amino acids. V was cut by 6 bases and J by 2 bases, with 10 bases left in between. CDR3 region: CASRGQPQETQYF. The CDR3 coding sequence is TGTGCCAGCAGAGGACAGCCACAAGAGACCCAGTACTTC.

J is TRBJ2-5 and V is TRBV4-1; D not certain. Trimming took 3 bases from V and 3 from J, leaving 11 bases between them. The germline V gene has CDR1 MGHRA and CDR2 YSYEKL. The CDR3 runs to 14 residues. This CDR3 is CASSQYSTKETQYF. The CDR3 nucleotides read TGCGCCAGCAGCCAGTATTCGACCAAAGAGACCCAGTACTTC.

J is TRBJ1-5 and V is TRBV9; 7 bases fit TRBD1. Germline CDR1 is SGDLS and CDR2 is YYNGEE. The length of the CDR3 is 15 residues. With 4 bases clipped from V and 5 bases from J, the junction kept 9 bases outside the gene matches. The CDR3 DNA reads TGTGCCAGCAGCCATACAGGGGAAGAGGATCAGCCCCAGCATTTT. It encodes CASSHTGEEDQPQHF.

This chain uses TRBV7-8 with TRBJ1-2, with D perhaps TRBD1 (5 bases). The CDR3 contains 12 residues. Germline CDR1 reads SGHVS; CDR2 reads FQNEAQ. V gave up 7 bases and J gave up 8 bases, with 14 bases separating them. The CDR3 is CASTAGAQGYTF. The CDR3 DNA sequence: TGTGCCAGCACTGCTGGGGCGCAGGGCTACACCTTC.

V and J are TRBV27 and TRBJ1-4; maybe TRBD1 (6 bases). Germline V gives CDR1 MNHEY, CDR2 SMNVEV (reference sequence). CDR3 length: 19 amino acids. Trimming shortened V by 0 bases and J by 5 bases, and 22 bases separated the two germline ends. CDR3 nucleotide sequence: TGTGCCAGCAGTTTATCGAGAGGGCGCGGGGGGGCTCAAAATGAAAAACTGTTTTTT. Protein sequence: CASSLSRGRGGAQNEKLFF.

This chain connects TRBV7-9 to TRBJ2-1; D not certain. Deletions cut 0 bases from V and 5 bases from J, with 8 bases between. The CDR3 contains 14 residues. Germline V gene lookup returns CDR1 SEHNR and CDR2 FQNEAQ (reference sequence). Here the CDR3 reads CASSLAGKDNEQFF. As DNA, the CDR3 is TGTGCCAGCAGCTTAGCAGGGAAAGACAATGAGCAGTTCTTC.

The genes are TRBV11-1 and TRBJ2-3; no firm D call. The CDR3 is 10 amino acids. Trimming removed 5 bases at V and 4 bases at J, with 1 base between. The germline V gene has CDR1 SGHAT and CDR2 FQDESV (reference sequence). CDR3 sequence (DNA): TGTGCCAGCAGCGCAGATACGCAGTATTTT. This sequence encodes CASSADTQYF.

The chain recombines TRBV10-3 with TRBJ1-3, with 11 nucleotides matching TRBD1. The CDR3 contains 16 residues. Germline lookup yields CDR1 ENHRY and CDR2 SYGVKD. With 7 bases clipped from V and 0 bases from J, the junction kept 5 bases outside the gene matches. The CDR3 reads CAINGQGALSGNTIYF. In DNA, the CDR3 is TGTGCCATCAACGGACAGGGGGCCCTCTCTGGAAACACCATATATTTT.

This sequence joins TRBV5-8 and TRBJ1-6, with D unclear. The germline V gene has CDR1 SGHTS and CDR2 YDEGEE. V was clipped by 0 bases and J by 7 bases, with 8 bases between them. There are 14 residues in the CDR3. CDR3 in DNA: TGTGCCAGCAGCTTGGGATATGGCAATTCACCCCTCCACTTT. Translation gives CASSLGYGNSPLHF.

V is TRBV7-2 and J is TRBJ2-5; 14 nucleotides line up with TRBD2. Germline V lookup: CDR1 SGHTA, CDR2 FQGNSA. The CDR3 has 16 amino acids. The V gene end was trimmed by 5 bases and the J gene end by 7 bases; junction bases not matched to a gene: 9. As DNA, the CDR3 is TGTGCCAGCAGCGAGGGACTAGCGGGGGCCCAATGGACCCAGTACTTC. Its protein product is CASSEGLAGAQWTQYF.

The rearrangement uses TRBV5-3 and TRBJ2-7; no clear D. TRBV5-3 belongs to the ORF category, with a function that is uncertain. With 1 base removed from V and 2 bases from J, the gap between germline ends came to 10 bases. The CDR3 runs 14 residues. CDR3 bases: TGTGCCAGAAGCTTGTACACGGGTCCCTACGAGCAGTACTTC. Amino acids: CARSLYTGPYEQYF.

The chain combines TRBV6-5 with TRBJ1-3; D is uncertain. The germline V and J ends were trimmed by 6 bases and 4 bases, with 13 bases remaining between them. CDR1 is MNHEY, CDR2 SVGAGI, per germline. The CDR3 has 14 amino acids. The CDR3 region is CASSLRTGGNTIYF. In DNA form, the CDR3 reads TGTGCCAGCAGCTTACGGACGGGGGGAAACACCATATATTTT.

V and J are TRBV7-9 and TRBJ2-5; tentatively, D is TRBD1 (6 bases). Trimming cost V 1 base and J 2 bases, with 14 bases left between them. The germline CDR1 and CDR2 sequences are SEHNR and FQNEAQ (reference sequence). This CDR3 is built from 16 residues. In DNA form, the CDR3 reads TGTGCCAGCAGCTTAGATGTAGGGGGAAGGCAAGAGACCCAGTACTTC. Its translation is CASSLDVGGRQETQYF.

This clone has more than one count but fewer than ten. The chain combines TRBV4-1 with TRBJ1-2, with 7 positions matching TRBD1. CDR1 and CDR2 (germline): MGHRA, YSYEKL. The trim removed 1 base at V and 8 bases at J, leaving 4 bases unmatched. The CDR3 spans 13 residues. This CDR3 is CASSQATGVGYTF. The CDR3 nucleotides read TGCGCCAGCAGCCAAGCCACAGGGGTCGGCTACACCTTC.

CDR3 region: CASSDDEQYF. The CDR3 DNA follows: TGTGCCAGCAGCGACGACGAGCAGTACTTC. This chain uses TRBV2 with TRBJ2-7; no definite D call. The CDR3 sequence is 10 residues long. Trimming left V 6 bases short and J 5 bases short, with 5 bases between. Germline V CDR1 and CDR2: SNHLY, FYNNEI.

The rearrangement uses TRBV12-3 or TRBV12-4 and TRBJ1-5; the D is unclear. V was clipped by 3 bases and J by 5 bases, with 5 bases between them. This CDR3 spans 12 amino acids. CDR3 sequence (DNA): TGTGCCAGCAGTTTCGACCATCAGCCCCAGCATTTT. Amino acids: CASSFDHQPQHF.

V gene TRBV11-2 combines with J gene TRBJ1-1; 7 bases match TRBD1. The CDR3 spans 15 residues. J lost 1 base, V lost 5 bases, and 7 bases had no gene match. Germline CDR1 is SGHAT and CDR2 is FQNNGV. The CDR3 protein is CASSGRAGGNTEAFF. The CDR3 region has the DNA TGTGCCAGCAGCGGGAGGGCAGGGGGGAACACTGAAGCTTTCTTT. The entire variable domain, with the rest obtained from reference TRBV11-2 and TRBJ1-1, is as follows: EAGVAQSPRYKIIEKRQSVAFWCNPISGHATLYWYQQILGQGPKLLIQFQNNGVVDDSQLPKDRFSAERLKGVDSTLKIQPAKLEDSAVYLCASSGRAGGNTEAFFGQGTRLTVV.

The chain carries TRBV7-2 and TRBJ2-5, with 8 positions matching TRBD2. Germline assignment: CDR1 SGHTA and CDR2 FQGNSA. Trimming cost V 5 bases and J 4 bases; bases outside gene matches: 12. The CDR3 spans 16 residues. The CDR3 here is CASSQTGGARGETQYF. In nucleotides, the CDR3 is TGTGCCAGCAGCCAAACGGGGGGGGCGCGGGGAGAGACCCAGTACTTC. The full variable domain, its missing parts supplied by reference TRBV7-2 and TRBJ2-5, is GAGVSQSPSNKVTEKGKDVELRCDPISGHTALYWYRQSLGQGLEFLIYFQGNSAPDKSGLPSDRFSAERTGGSVSTLTIQRTQQEDSAVYLCASSQTGGARGETQYFGPGTRLLVL.

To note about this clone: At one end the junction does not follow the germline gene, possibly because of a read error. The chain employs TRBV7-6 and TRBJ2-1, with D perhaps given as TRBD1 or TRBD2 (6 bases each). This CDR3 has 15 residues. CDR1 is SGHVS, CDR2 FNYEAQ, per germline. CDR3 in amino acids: CASSLAGGSHNEQFF. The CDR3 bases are TGTGCCAGCAGCTTAGCGGGGGGCTCCCACAATGAGCAGTTCTTC.

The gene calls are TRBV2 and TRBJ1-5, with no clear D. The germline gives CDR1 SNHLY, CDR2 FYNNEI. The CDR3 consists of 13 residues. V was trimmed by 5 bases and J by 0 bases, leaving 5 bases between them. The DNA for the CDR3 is TGTGCCAGCAGTATGTATAGCAATCAGCCCCAGCATTTT. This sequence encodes CASSMYSNQPQHF. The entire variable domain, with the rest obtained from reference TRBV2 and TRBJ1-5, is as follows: EPEVTQTPSHQVTQMGQEVILRCVPISNHLYFYWYRQILGQKVEFLVSFYNNEISEKSEIFDDQFSVERPDGSNFTLKIRSTKLEDSAMYFCASSMYSNQPQHFGDGTRLSIL.

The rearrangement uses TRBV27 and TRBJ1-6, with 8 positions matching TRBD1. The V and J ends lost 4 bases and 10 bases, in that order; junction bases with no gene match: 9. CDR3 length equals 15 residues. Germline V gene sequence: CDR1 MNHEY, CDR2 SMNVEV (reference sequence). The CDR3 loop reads CASSSRTGRYSPLHF. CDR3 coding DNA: TGTGCCAGCAGTTCCCGGACAGGGCGCTACTCACCCCTCCACTTT.